The present TCR beta chain was sequenced within a study of human T cells and chemical hapten exposure. Background on the study: Mainly, slight library volume differences in the pool made TCR yields vary.

Time point defined: pre-sensitization, week 0. The treatment is: therapeutic diphenylcyclopropenone sensitization with weekly scalp DPC. J gave up 2 bases and V 1 base, and 4 bases lay outside the gene matches. This CDR3 spans 15 amino acids. Germline assignment: CDR1 MNHEY and CDR2 SVGAGI. Via MiXCR, TCRdb re-called the RACE reads, giving one row per CDR3 protein. This repertoire shows under 400,000 distinct CDR3 sequences, around 5.5% found once; its top ten account for 2.5% to 3%. This sample comprised whole blood, obtained in connection with sensitization to the hapten diphenylcyclopropenone (DPC). This clonotype was sampled from a woman in her fifties or sixties with alopecia areata. Some clones in this sample may be carry-over from other donors' samples. J is TRBJ2-5 and V is TRBV6-5; TRBD2 aligns across 7 bases. CDR3 sequence (DNA): TGTGCCAGCAGTTACTGGGCTAGCGGACAAGAGACCCAGTACTTC. Its protein is CASSYWASGQETQYF.